The present entry profiles one T cell receptor beta chain with its context. The V and J ends lost 7 bases and 6 bases, in that order; junction bases with no gene match: 5. Germline CDR1 SNHLY, CDR2 FYNNEI. This CDR3 has 13 residues. Recovered Cohort 3 donors showed two negative PCRs, clearance, or symptom resolution. The data were obtained in a study of blood T cell repertoires in COVID-19. Clones were sequenced by immunoSEQ multiplex PCR, and TCRdb holds only the in-frame ones, with some missing. This table holds around 300,000 clones, approximately 90% found once. Sequenced input: PBMCs or T cells enriched from blood (not recorded which). V gene TRBV2 combines with J gene TRBJ2-2, with TRBD2 matching 7 bases. The receptor was isolated from a woman between 45 and 65 years old who had recovered from COVID-19. The CDR3 DNA is TGTGCCAGCACCCGCGGGGGTCCCGGGGAGCTGTTTTTT. This encodes CASTRGGPGELFF.